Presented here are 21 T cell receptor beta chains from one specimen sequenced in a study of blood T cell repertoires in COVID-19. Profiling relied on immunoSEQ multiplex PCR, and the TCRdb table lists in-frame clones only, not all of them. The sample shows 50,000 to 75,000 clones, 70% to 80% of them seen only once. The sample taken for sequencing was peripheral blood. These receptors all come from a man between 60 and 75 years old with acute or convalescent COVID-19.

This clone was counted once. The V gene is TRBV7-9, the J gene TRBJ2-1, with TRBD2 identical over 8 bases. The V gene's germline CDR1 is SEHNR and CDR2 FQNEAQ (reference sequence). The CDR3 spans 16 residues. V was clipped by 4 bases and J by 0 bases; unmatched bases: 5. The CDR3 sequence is CASSYLLAVSYNEQFF. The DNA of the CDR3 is TGTGCCAGCAGCTACCTACTAGCGGTCTCCTACAATGAGCAGTTCTTC.

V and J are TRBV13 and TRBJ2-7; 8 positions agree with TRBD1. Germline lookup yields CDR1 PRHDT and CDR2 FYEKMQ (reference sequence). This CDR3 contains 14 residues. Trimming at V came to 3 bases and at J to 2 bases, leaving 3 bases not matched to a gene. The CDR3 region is CASSFDRGPYEQYF. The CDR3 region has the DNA TGTGCCAGCAGCTTCGACAGGGGTCCCTACGAGCAGTACTTC.

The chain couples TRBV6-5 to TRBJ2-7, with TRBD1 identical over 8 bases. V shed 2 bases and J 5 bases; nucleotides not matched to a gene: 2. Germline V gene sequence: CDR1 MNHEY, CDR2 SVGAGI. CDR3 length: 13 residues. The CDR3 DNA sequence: TGTGCCAGCAGTTACCCAGGGGGCCACGAGCAGTACTTC. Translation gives CASSYPGGHEQYF.

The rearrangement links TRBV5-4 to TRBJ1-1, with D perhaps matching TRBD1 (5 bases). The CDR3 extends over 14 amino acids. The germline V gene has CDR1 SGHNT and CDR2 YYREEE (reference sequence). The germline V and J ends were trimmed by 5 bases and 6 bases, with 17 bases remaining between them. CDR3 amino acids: CASRTSGGRSEAFF. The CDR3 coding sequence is TGTGCCAGCAGGACGAGTGGGGGGAGGTCTGAAGCTTTCTTT.

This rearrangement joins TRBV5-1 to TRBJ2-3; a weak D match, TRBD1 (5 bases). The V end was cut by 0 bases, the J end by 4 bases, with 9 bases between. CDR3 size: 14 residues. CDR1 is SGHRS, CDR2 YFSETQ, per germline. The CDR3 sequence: CASSLGRAPDTQYF. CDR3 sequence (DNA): TGCGCCAGCAGCTTGGGCAGGGCGCCAGATACGCAGTATTTT. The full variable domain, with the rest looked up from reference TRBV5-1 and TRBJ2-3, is KAGVTQTPRYLIKTRGQQVTLSCSPISGHRSVSWYQQTPGQGLQFLFEYFSETQRNKGNFPGRFSGRQFSNSRSEMNVSTLELGDSALYLCASSLGRAPDTQYFGPGTRLTVL.

CDR3 loop: CATTLAGGPDTQYF. DNA for the CDR3: TGTGCCACCACCCTAGCGGGAGGGCCAGATACGCAGTATTTT. This rearrangement joins TRBV15 to TRBJ2-3; 12 bases are a match to TRBD2. Per the germline V gene, CDR1 is LNHNV and CDR2 is YYDKDF (reference sequence). Germline trimming cut 7 bases from V and 4 bases from J; bases unmatched to any gene: 3. The CDR3 loop spans 14 amino acids. Combining the CDR3 with reference TRBV15 and TRBJ2-3 gives the whole variable domain DAMVIQNPRYQVTQFGKPVTLSCSQTLNHNVMYWYQQKSSQAPKLLFHYYDKDFNNEADTPDNFQSRRPNTSFCFLDIRSPGLGDTAMYLCATTLAGGPDTQYFGPGTRLTVL.

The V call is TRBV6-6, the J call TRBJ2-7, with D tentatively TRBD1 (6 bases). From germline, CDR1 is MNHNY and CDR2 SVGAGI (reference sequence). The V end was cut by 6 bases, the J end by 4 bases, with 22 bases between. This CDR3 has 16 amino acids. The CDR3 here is CASSPAVRGIKYEQYF. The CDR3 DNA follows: TGTGCCAGCAGCCCCGCGGTTAGGGGGATCAAGTACGAGCAGTACTTC.

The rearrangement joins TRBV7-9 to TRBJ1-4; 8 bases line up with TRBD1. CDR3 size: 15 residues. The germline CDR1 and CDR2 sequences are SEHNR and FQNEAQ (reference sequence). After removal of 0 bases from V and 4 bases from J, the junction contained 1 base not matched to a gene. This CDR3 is CASSLAGQVNEKLFF. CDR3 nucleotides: TGTGCCAGCAGCTTAGCGGGACAGGTTAATGAAAAACTGTTTTTT. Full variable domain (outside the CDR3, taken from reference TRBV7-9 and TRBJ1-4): DTGVSQNPRHKITKRGQNVTFRCDPISEHNRLYWYRQTLGQGPEFLTYFQNEAQLEKSRLLSDRFSAERPKGSFSTLEIQRTEQGDSAMYLCASSLAGQVNEKLFFGSGTQLSVL.

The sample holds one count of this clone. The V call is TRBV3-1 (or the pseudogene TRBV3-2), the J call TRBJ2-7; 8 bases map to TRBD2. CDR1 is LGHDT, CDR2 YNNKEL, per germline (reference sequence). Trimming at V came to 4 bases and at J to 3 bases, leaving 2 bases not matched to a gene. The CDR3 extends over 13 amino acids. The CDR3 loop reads CASSRTSGYEQYF. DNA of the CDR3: TGTGCCAGCAGCCGAACTAGCGGCTACGAGCAGTACTTC.

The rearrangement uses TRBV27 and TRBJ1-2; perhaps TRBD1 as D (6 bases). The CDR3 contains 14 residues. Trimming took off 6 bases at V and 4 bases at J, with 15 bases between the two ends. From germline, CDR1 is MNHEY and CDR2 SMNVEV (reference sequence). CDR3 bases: TGTGCCAGCAGATACCGGGACACCTCCTATGGCTACACCTTC. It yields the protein CASRYRDTSYGYTF.

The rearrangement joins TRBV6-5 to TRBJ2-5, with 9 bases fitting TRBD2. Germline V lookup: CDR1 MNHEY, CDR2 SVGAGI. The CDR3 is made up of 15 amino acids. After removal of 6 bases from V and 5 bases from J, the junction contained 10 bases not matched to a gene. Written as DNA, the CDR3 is TGTGCCAGCAGAGCCTCAGGAAGCGGGGGGGAGACCCAGTACTTC. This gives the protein CASRASGSGGETQYF.

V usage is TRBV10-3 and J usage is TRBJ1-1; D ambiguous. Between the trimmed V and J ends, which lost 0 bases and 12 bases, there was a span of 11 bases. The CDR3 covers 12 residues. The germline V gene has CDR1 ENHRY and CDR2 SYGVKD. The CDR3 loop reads CAISESSGGPFF. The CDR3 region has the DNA TGTGCCATCAGTGAGTCGAGTGGTGGTCCTTTCTTT.

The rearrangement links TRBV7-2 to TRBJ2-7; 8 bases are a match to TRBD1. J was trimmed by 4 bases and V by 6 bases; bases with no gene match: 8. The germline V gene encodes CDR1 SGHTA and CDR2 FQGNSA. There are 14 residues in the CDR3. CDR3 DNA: TGTGCCAGCAGACCTAGGACAGGGTCTTACGAGCAGTACTTC. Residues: CASRPRTGSYEQYF.

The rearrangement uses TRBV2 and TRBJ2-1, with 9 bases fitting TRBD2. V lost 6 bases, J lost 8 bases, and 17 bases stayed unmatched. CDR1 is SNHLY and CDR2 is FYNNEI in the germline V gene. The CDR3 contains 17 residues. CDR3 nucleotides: TGTGCCAGCAGCGGCCCCGGGCTAGCGGGAAGGGTAGATGAGCAGTTCTTC. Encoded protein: CASSGPGLAGRVDEQFF.

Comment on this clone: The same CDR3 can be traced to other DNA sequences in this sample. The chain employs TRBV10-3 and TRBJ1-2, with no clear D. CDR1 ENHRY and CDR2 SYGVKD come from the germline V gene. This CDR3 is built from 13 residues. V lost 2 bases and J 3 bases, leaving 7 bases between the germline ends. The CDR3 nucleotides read TGTGCCATCAGTGAGGAGGGCGACTATGGCTACACCTTC. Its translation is CAISEEGDYGYTF.

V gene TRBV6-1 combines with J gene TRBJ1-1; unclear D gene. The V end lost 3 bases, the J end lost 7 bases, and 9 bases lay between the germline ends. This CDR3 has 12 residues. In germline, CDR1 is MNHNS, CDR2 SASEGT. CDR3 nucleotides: TGTGCCAGCAGTGATGTAGTCGGTGAAGCTTTCTTT. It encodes CASSDVVGEAFF.

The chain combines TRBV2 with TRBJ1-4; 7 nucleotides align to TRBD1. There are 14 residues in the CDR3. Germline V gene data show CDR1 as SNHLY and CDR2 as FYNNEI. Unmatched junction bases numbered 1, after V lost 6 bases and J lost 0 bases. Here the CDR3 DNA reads TGTGCCAGCAGAGGGGGCGCAACTAATGAAAAACTGTTTTTT. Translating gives CASRGGATNEKLFF.

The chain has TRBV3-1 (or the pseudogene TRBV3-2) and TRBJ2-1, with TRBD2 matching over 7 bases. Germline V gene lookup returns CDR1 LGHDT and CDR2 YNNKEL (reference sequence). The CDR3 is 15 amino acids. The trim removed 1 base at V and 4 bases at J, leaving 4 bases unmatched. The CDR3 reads CASSQGSRGYNEQFF. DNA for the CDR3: TGTGCCAGCAGCCAAGGATCGCGGGGGTACAATGAGCAGTTCTTC.

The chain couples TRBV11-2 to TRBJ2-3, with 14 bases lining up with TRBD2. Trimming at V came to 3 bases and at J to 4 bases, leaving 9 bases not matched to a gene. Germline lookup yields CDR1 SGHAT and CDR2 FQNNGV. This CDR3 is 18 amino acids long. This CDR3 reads CASSFDLGLAGVSDTQYF. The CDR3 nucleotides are TGTGCCAGCAGCTTCGATTTGGGACTAGCGGGAGTGTCAGATACGCAGTATTTT.

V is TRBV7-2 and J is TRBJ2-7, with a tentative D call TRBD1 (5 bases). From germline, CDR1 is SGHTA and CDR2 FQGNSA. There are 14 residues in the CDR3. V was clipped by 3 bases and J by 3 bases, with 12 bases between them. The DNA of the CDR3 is TGTGCCAGCAGCTTCCCAGGGCCTTACTACGAGCAGTACTTC. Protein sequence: CASSFPGPYYEQYF.

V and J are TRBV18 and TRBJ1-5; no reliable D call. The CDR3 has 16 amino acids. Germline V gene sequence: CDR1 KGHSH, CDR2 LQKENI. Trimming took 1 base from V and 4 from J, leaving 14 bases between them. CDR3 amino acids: CASSPQVTASNQPQHF. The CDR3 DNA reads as TGTGCCAGCTCACCACAGGTTACAGCTTCAAATCAGCCCCAGCATTTT.